This TCR beta chain stems from a study of control samples from healthy donors and cancer patients (dated by TCRdb to about 2020). Libraries were constructed by the immunoSEQ multiplex PCR assay. TCRdb obtained this table from immuneACCESS and retained in-frame rearrangements with V and J assigned. These tables miss some clones; where compared with another copy, unresolved V genes account for less than half of the shortfall, and the remainder is unexplained. Within this sample are 95,000 to 150,000 clones, with approximately 92% of them counted one time only. 0.55% to 0.65% of the sample rests with the top ten. The CDR3 spans 9 residues, from the cysteine through the phenylalanine. Just the 27-base CDR3 DNA is kept, in frame starting at base 1. Notes on this clone: This clone's antigen is unknown. No base quality information exists; no much larger clone differs at one position.

What was sequenced was PBMCs. The sequence links TRBV12-3 or TRBV12-4 to TRBJ2-1; the D call is tentative, TRBD1 or TRBD2, as each matches 5 bases. The clonotype was recovered from a man older than 75 with head and neck cancer. The DNA sequence is TGTGGAGGGGATGGTGAGCAGTTCTTC. It translates to CGGDGEQFF.